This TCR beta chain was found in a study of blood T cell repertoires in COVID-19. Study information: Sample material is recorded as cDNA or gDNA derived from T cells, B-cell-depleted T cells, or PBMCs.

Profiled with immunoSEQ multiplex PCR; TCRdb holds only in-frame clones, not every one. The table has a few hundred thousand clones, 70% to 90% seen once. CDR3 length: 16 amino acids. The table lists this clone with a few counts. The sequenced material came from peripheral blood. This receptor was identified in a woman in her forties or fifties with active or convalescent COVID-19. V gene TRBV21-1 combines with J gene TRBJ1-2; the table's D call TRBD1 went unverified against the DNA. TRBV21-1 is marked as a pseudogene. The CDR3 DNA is TGTGCCAGCAGCAAAGAAGGACACCAAGAGAACTATGGCTACACCTTC. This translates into CASSKEGHQENYGYTF.